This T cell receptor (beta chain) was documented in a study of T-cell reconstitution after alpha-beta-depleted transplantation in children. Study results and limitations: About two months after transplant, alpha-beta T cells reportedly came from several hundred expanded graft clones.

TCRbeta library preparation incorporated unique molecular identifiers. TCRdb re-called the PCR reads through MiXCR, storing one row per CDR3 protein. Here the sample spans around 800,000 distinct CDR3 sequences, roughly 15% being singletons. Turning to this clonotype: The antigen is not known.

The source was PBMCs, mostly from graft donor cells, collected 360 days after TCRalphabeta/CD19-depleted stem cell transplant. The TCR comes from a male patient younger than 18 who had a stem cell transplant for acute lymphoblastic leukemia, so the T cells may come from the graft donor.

The CDR3 is CASSPTSGRLDTQYF. The CDR3 bases are TGTGCCAGCTCACCAACTAGCGGGAGATTAGATACGCAGTATTTT. The rearrangement links TRBV18 to TRBJ2-3; 11 bases are a match to TRBD2. The CDR3 has 15 amino acids. Germline CDR1 KGHSH, CDR2 LQKENI. The trim removed 2 bases at V and 5 bases at J, leaving 3 bases unmatched.